These 20 T cell receptor beta chains were sequenced from one sample in a study of vaccination and CD4 T cells after COVID-19. Specified treatment: 10-day PBMC culture with coronavirus spike peptide pools or control peptides (ViraFEST assay). For these TCRs, the target antigens are not known. An Oncomine TCR Beta short-read assay was used to sequence the DNA from cultured CD4+ T cells. TCRdb reprocessed the PCR reads with MiXCR, giving one entry per CDR3 protein. Here the sample spans 8,500 to 9,500 distinct CDR3 sequences, around 69% being singletons. Material for sequencing was CD4+ T cells from blood, cultured in vitro. These receptors all come from a human donor who had recovered from COVID-19.

V gene TRBV10-3 combines with J gene TRBJ1-5; maybe TRBD1 (5 bases). V lost 3 bases and J lost 6, with 9 bases in between. Germline V gene sequence: CDR1 ENHRY, CDR2 SYGVKD. This CDR3 region has 13 residues. The CDR3 loop reads CAISEGAGQPQHF. The CDR3 DNA is TGTGCCATCAGTGAAGGGGCGGGTCAGCCCCAGCATTTT.

The rearrangement links TRBV2 to TRBJ2-7; 14 nucleotides align to TRBD2. Germline trimming cut 9 bases from V and 1 base from J; bases unmatched to any gene: 11. CDR3 length: 17 amino acids. Germline V gene sequence: CDR1 SNHLY, CDR2 FYNNEI. CDR3 region: CASRTGTSGSWSYEQYF. CDR3 sequence (DNA): TGTGCCAGTCGGACCGGGACTAGCGGGAGTTGGTCCTACGAGCAGTACTTC.

This chain connects TRBV2 to TRBJ1-2; tentatively, D is TRBD1 (5 bases). CDR3 length equals 16 residues. Germline values: CDR1 SNHLY, CDR2 FYNNEI. With 2 bases removed from V and 2 bases from J, the gap between germline ends came to 15 bases. The CDR3 DNA sequence: TGTGCCAGCAGTGAACTGGGGCCCGCGACGAACTATGGCTACACCTTC. As protein: CASSELGPATNYGYTF.

This chain uses TRBV5-5 with TRBJ2-5, with 9 bases aligning to TRBD2. The length of the CDR3 is 17 residues. Per the germline V gene, CDR1 is SGHKS and CDR2 is YYEKEE (reference sequence). V lost 4 bases and J lost 5; bases outside the gene matches: 15. The CDR3 sequence is CASSRRIAGAVQETQYF. In DNA form, the CDR3 reads TGTGCCAGCAGCAGACGAATAGCGGGGGCGGTACAGGAGACCCAGTACTTC.

V is TRBV27 and J is TRBJ2-1; 14 positions match TRBD2. Germline-derived CDR1 and CDR2 are MNHEY and SMNVEV (reference sequence). The CDR3 consists of 13 residues. V shed 9 bases, J shed 8 bases, and the junction held 3 bases outside the gene matches. The CDR3 DNA reads TGTGCCAGTCGACTAGCGGGAGGGTATGAGCAGTTCTTC. The encoded protein is CASRLAGGYEQFF.

V is TRBV12-3 or TRBV12-4 and J is TRBJ1-3; no reliable D call. This CDR3 region has 12 residues. Trimming took 5 bases from V and 8 from J, leaving 10 bases between them. The CDR3 loop is CASSLQTDTIYF. Here the CDR3 DNA reads TGTGCCAGCAGTCTCCAAACAGACACCATATATTTT.

By proportion, this clonotype is large. The rearrangement uses TRBV7-2 and TRBJ1-2; a weak D match, TRBD1 (5 bases). Deletions cut 5 bases from V and 8 bases from J, with 18 bases between. The CDR3 length is 14 residues. Germline CDR1 and CDR2: SGHTA and FQGNSA. CDR3: CASSAGTRLGGYTF. The CDR3 DNA is TGTGCCAGCAGCGCCGGGACCCGCCTAGGGGGCTACACCTTC. The full variable domain, its missing parts supplied by reference TRBV7-2 and TRBJ1-2, is GAGVSQSPSNKVTEKGKDVELRCDPISGHTALYWYRQSLGQGLEFLIYFQGNSAPDKSGLPSDRFSAERTGGSVSTLTIQRTQQEDSAVYLCASSAGTRLGGYTFGSGTRLTVV.

The V call is TRBV5-4, the J call TRBJ2-2; D may correspond to TRBD1 or TRBD2 (5 bases each). This CDR3 spans 15 amino acids. Deletions cut 4 bases from V and 2 bases from J, with 12 bases between. From germline, CDR1 is SGHNT and CDR2 YYREEE (reference sequence). CDR3 bases: TGTGCCAGCAGCCAGGGACGGGCAAACACCGGGGAGCTGTTTTTT. It yields the protein CASSQGRANTGELFF.

The chain couples TRBV7-9 to TRBJ1-2; D not certain. Trimming left V 1 base short and J 9 bases short, with 12 bases between. This CDR3 spans 13 amino acids. CDR1 and CDR2 from the germline V gene are SEHNR and FQNEAQ (reference sequence). CDR3 sequence: CASSLDEWASYTF. CDR3 DNA: TGTGCCAGCAGCTTAGACGAGTGGGCTAGCTACACCTTC.

CDR3 sequence (DNA): TGTGCCAGCAGTTACTCGATGCAGGGTTACGAGCAGTACTTC. This sequence encodes CASSYSMQGYEQYF. The V and J genes are TRBV6-5 and TRBJ2-7; D is perhaps TRBD1 (5 bases). V lost 0 bases, J lost 4 bases, and 10 bases lay in between. Per germline, CDR1 MNHEY and CDR2 SVGAGI. The CDR3 has 14 amino acids.

The chain recombines TRBV28 with TRBJ1-1; D unclear. The V end lost 1 base, the J end lost 8 bases, and 11 bases lay between the germline ends. There are 13 residues in the CDR3. Germline V gene data show CDR1 as MDHEN and CDR2 as SYDVKM. Written as DNA, the CDR3 is TGTGCCAGCAGTTTATCCTACGTTGAAGAAGCTTTCTTT. It codes for CASSLSYVEEAFF.

The chain uses TRBV6-1 and TRBJ1-1; 10 nucleotides line up with TRBD1. Unmatched junction bases numbered 9, after V lost 6 bases and J lost 2 bases. CDR3 length: 16 amino acids. Germline V gene lookup returns CDR1 MNHNS and CDR2 SASEGT. CDR3 bases: TGTGCCAGCAGCTTCTGGGGACAGGGGATAAACACTGAAGCTTTCTTT. It specifies CASSFWGQGINTEAFF.

The J gene is TRBJ2-1, the V gene TRBV28; 8 positions match TRBD1. V lost 3 bases and J lost 8; bases outside the gene matches: 6. The CDR3 runs 14 residues. Germline V gene lookup returns CDR1 MDHEN and CDR2 SYDVKM. Here the CDR3 DNA reads TGTGCCAGCAGTTTCAGGCAGGGGGCTGATGAGCAGTTCTTC. Its translation is CASSFRQGADEQFF.

V is TRBV21-1 and J is TRBJ2-2; the table's D call, TRBD1, was not checked against the DNA. TRBV21-1 is noted as a pseudogene. CDR3 length: 20 residues. As DNA, the CDR3 is TGTGCCAGCAGCAAAAGGAGGAGGGGACAGACGATCACGAACACCGGGGAGCTGTTTTTT. Translated: CASSKRRRGQTITNTGELFF.

The rearrangement links TRBV4-1 to TRBJ1-2; D gene uncertain. V was pared by 2 bases and J by 2 bases, with 12 bases between. The germline V gene has CDR1 MGHRA and CDR2 YSYEKL. The CDR3 extends over 15 amino acids. The CDR3, as DNA: TGCGCCAGCAGCCAACTAGCCAGCTTAAACTATGGCTACACCTTC. This sequence encodes CASSQLASLNYGYTF.

The chain links TRBV7-2 to TRBJ2-1; 12 positions agree with TRBD2. V shed 5 bases and J 12 bases; nucleotides not matched to a gene: 11. From germline, CDR1 is SGHTA and CDR2 FQGNSA. This CDR3 comprises 15 residues. The CDR3 sequence: CASSREASGGAVQFF. The DNA of the CDR3 is TGTGCCAGCAGCCGAGAAGCTAGCGGGGGGGCGGTGCAGTTCTTC.

The chain is built from TRBV7-2 and TRBJ1-1; D is possibly TRBD1 (5 bases). CDR1 and CDR2 (germline): SGHTA, FQGNSA. V lost 2 bases to trimming and J lost 3 bases, with 7 bases between them. The length of the CDR3 is 13 residues. The CDR3 spells CASSLTGDTEAFF. Written as DNA, the CDR3 is TGTGCCAGCAGCTTAACGGGGGACACTGAAGCTTTCTTT.

This clonotype was seen a few times. CDR3 sequence: CASSIGSAYGYTF. The CDR3 DNA is TGTGCCAGTAGTATAGGGTCAGCCTATGGCTACACCTTC. The V gene is TRBV19, the J gene TRBJ1-2, with no clear D. CDR3 length: 13 residues. Germline-derived CDR1 and CDR2 are LNHDA and SQIVND (reference sequence). Trimming stripped 1 base from V and 4 bases from J, with 7 bases between. Based on the CDR3 plus reference TRBV19 and TRBJ1-2, the full variable domain is DGGITQSPKYLFRKEGQNVTLSCEQNLNHDAMYWYRQDPGQGLRLIYYSQIVNDFQKGDIAEGYSVSREKKESFPLTVTSAQKNPTAFYLCASSIGSAYGYTFGSGTRLTVV.

There are a few counts of this clonotype. This chain uses TRBV7-9 with TRBJ2-1; 8 bases agree with TRBD1. V lost 1 base, J lost 4 bases, and 6 bases stayed unmatched. Germline lookup yields CDR1 SEHNR and CDR2 FQNEAQ (reference sequence). The CDR3 is 16 residues long. CDR3 region: CASSLGTGKRYNEQFF. The DNA for the CDR3 is TGTGCCAGCAGCTTAGGGACAGGGAAAAGGTACAATGAGCAGTTCTTC.

The chain carries TRBV20-1 and TRBJ2-5; maybe TRBD2 (6 bases). Germline CDR1 DFQATT, CDR2 SNEGSKA (reference sequence). CDR3 size: 15 residues. Between the trimmed V and J ends, which lost 3 bases and 9 bases, there was a span of 23 bases. The CDR3 DNA reads as TGCAGTGCTAGTCAGGTCGGGGACTCCAAGATTGCCCAGTACTTC. This gives the protein CSASQVGDSKIAQYF.